These 18 T cell receptor beta chains came from one sample sequenced in a study of early T cells in non-severe SARS-CoV-2 infection. In TCRdb, the 5' RACE reads were re-called with MiXCR into one record per CDR3 protein. The table lists some 96,000 distinct CDR3 sequences, roughly an eighth of them singletons. The specimen sequenced was whole blood. Receptors originate from an adult who was a healthcare worker with PCR-confirmed SARS-CoV-2 infection or an uninfected control (not recorded which).

The V gene is TRBV7-2, the J gene TRBJ2-2, with D possibly matching TRBD1 (6 bases). The V end lost 3 bases, the J end lost 1 base, and 12 bases lay between the germline ends. Looked up from germline, CDR1 is SGHTA and CDR2 is FQGNSA. The length of the CDR3 is 16 residues. The CDR3 DNA sequence: TGTGCCAGCAGCTTGCAGGGGCCAGGGAACACCGGGGAGCTGTTTTTT. Its translation is CASSLQGPGNTGELFF.

There are a few counts of this clonotype. V is TRBV4-3 and J is TRBJ2-1; D call uncertain. V lost 0 bases and J lost 4, with 16 bases in between. This CDR3 has 17 residues. Germline CDR1 is LGHNA and CDR2 is YSLEER. CDR3 bases: TGCGCCAGCAGCCAAGATCCACAGAGCCCTACTTACAATGAGCAGTTCTTC. Its protein product is CASSQDPQSPTYNEQFF.

This clonotype has only a few counts. The chain couples TRBV5-4 to TRBJ1-2, with 9 bases lining up with TRBD1. The CDR3 is made up of 15 amino acids. Trimming cost V 0 bases and J 6 bases; bases outside gene matches: 6. Germline V CDR1 and CDR2: SGHNT, YYREEE (reference sequence). For the CDR3, the DNA is TGTGCCAGCAGCTTGGACAGGGGGCAAGTTCATGGCTACACCTTC. It codes for CASSLDRGQVHGYTF.

Concerning this clonotype itself: A read error may be the cause here, since a much bigger clone is one base away. The chain couples TRBV24-1 to TRBJ2-5; D call uncertain. Germline CDR1 reads KGHDR; CDR2 reads SFDVKD. This CDR3 spans 15 amino acids. In DNA form, the CDR3 reads TGTGACACCAGTGATCCTCGACACCCCGGGGAGACCCAGTACTTC. Its translation: CDTSDPRHPGETQYF.

The CDR3 here is CASSSGTYDTEAFF. The CDR3 nucleotides are TGTGCCAGCAGTTCTGGGACATACGACACTGAAGCTTTCTTT. The chain joins TRBV28 to TRBJ1-1, with D perhaps matching TRBD1 (6 bases). V shed 4 bases and J shed 3 bases, with 12 bases lying between them. Looked up from germline, CDR1 is MDHEN and CDR2 is SYDVKM. There are 14 residues in the CDR3.

V gene TRBV20-1 combines with J gene TRBJ2-1, with 9 bases that match TRBD2. CDR3 size: 14 residues. V dropped 2 bases and J dropped 3; count of bases not matched to a gene: 2. CDR1 is DFQATT, CDR2 SNEGSKA, per germline (reference sequence). The CDR3 DNA is TGCAGTGCTAGACTAGCGGGACACTACAATGAGCAGTTCTTC. It yields the protein CSARLAGHYNEQFF.

This clonotype was recorded many times. The chain is built from TRBV5-6 and TRBJ1-5; no reliable D call. The CDR3 consists of 13 residues. Germline CDR1 reads SGHDT; CDR2 reads YYEEEE. The V end lost 3 bases, the J end lost 0 bases, and 4 bases lay between the germline ends. CDR3 bases: TGTGCCAGCAGCTCGGATAGCAATCAGCCCCAGCATTTT. Its translation is CASSSDSNQPQHF.

In this sample, this clonotype turned up many times. The CDR3 does not end in the conserved phenylalanine or tryptophan, so this is likely a read error. No DNA is shown, since the ends of the CDR3 on it are uncertain; the CDR3 is the one TCRdb lists. V usage is TRBV3-1 and J usage is TRBJ2-5; the D call of TRBD1 is as the table states it, not checked on the DNA. The CDR3 spans 11 residues, counting both ends. Germline V gives CDR1 LGHDT, CDR2 YNNKEL (reference sequence). CDR3 in amino acids: CASSQPGTTYL.

This clonotype was counted ten times or more. The chain employs TRBV10-3 and TRBJ2-3, with 8 bases lining up with TRBD1. V lost 4 bases and J lost 4; bases outside the gene matches: 4. CDR1 and CDR2 from the germline V gene are ENHRY and SYGVKD. There are 14 residues in the CDR3. The CDR3 nucleotides read TGTGCCATCAGTGGGACAGGGACCCCAGATACGCAGTATTTT. It is translated as CAISGTGTPDTQYF.

The rearrangement joins TRBV6-5 to TRBJ1-5; 9 nucleotides match TRBD1. The germline V gene encodes CDR1 MNHEY and CDR2 SVGAGI. The V and J ends lost 6 bases and 2 bases, in that order; junction bases with no gene match: 5. The CDR3 runs to 15 residues. The CDR3 DNA sequence: TGTGCCAGCAGCCCCGACAGGGGGGGCAATCAGCCCCAGCATTTT. As protein: CASSPDRGGNQPQHF.

Written as DNA, the CDR3 is TGTGCCAGCAGCAAATCAACAGGTCTGGGGTTCTTC. Its translation: CASSKSTGLGFF. This chain links TRBV21-1 with TRBJ2-1; TRBD1 reflects the table's D call only, with no check against the DNA. TRBV21-1 is marked as a pseudogene. The CDR3 spans 12 residues.

In its sample, this clonotype was seen many times. This rearrangement joins TRBV7-8 to TRBJ2-3; 9 positions match TRBD2. After removal of 4 bases from V and 5 bases from J, the junction contained 4 bases not matched to a gene. Germline values: CDR1 SGHVS, CDR2 FQNEAQ. This CDR3 has 14 residues. In DNA, the CDR3 is TGTGCCAGCAGCTCGGGACTAGCCGGAGATACGCAGTATTTT. It encodes CASSSGLAGDTQYF.

The rearrangement uses TRBV18 and TRBJ2-1; TRBD1 matches at 8 bases. The CDR3 sequence is 14 residues long. Trimming cost V 3 bases and J 6 bases; bases outside gene matches: 4. Germline assignment: CDR1 KGHSH and CDR2 LQKENI. The CDR3 sequence: CASSPQGAGNEQFF. CDR3 nucleotides: TGTGCCAGCTCACCCCAGGGGGCTGGCAATGAGCAGTTCTTC.

Concerning this clonotype itself: This may come from a read error, since a much larger clone is one base off. The chain employs TRBV7-2 and TRBJ2-1; no reliable D call. The CDR3 is 15 amino acids. V shed 1 base and J shed 8 bases, with 15 bases lying between them. Germline CDR1 SGHTA, CDR2 FQGNSA. CDR3 sequence (DNA): TGTGCCAGCAGCTTAGTATTTTCGGGCTCCTATGAGCAGTTCTTC. Translating gives CASSLVFSGSYEQFF.

This chain connects TRBV6-1 to TRBJ1-1, with D maybe TRBD1 (5 bases). Germline V gives CDR1 MNHNS, CDR2 SASEGT. The length of the CDR3 is 15 residues. V dropped 2 bases and J dropped 4 bases, with 14 bases sitting between them. CDR3 coding DNA: TGTGCCAGCAGTGAATGGTGGGGGGTTGGCACTGAAGCTTTCTTT. Translating it yields CASSEWWGVGTEAFF.

In this sample, this clonotype is medium-sized. The chain is built from TRBV3-1 and TRBJ2-1; 9 bases fit TRBD1. CDR3 length: 14 amino acids. The germline V gene encodes CDR1 LGHDT and CDR2 YNNKEL (reference sequence). J lost 6 bases, V lost 5 bases, and 5 bases had no gene match. In DNA, the CDR3 is TGTGCCAGCAGCTTGGGGACAGGGATCAATGAGCAGTTCTTC. It specifies CASSLGTGINEQFF.

This clonotype was detected only a few times. The chain has TRBV28 and TRBJ2-7, with D hard to call. Germline values: CDR1 MDHEN, CDR2 SYDVKM. The CDR3 covers 14 residues. V was pared by 4 bases and J by 4 bases, with 14 bases between. CDR3 loop: CASSSTGLAYEQYF. CDR3 bases: TGTGCCAGCAGTTCTACCGGGTTGGCATACGAGCAGTACTTC.

This clonotype was seen ten or more times. The chain recombines TRBV11-2 with TRBJ2-2, with D maybe TRBD1 (7 bases). V gave up 3 bases and J gave up 4 bases, with 12 bases separating them. This CDR3 has 15 amino acids. Looked up from germline, CDR1 is SGHAT and CDR2 is FQNNGV. CDR3 residues: CASSFGGGSTGELFF. The DNA of the CDR3 is TGTGCCAGCAGCTTCGGAGGGGGCTCCACCGGGGAGCTGTTTTTT.